This is a list of T cell receptor beta chains from one sample in a study of T cell responses to AZD1222 COVID-19 vaccine. Only in-frame clones appear in the TCRdb table, and some are missing; sequencing was by immunoSEQ multiplex PCR. The table includes about 67,000 clones, roughly 80% detected once. Specimen: peripheral blood, collected 28 days after the second AZD1222 dose. All receptors derive from an adult who received the AZD1222 COVID-19 vaccine. The CDR3 runs from the conserved cysteine through the conserved F or W.

TRBV3-1/TRBV3-2 | CASSQDPGNYGYTF
TRBV7-2 | CASSATAMNTEAFF
TRBV11-2 | CASSFSRPTGELFF
TRBV19 | CARTGQSNQPQHF
TRBV6-1 | CASSEPGGTDTQYF
TRBV6-5 | CASSYVSSGDNEQFF
TRBV3-1/TRBV3-2 | CASSPDRGQAPQHF
TRBV7-9 | CASSGRDRDWGCYTF
TRBV24-1 | CATSDSGTGDVETQYF
TRBV4-3 | CASSQDQTGLYGYTF
TRBV28 | CASSLTGGENYGYTF
TRBV6-5 | CASSYMRDAEAFF
TRBV7-8 | CASSLDGTGLSGELFF
TRBV21-1 | CASSKDGGRDADTQYF
TRBV7-9 | CASSQGRAPGANVLTF
TRBV4-2 | CASSPGEFSEAFF
TRBV21-1 | CARRGVNEKLFF
TRBV2 | CASSEYNEQFF
TRBV11-2 | CASSVESPYKNIQYF
TRBV14 | CASSHRLGDSLSTDTQYF
TRBV28 | CASSTWGGSSGNTIYF
TRBV4-3 | CASSQDRMGRNQPQHF
TRBV5-1 | CASSLPTYTGELFF
TRBV5-1 | CASSYGPTSTDTQYF
TRBV5-6 | CASRAGLNNSPLHF
TRBV7-9 | CASSLAPGQSSGANVLTF
TRBV10-1 | CASSETGHEGENTEAFF
TRBV5-1 | CASSPRERTYNEQFF
TRBV6-5 | CARGGETQYF
TRBV6-5 | CASSTGGAYEKLFF
TRBV6-6 | CASSYGGGNSPLHF
TRBV5-8 | CASTTGGDEQYF
TRBV5-1 | CASSSGEVTEAFF
TRBV5-1 | CASSVGRGQGAAFF
TRBV5-4 | CASSLALGPGTEAFF
TRBV4-3 | CASSLEGRTEDYGYTF
TRBV9 | CASSGPGVYGYTF
TRBV6-6 | CASSSTGAPRPEAFF
TRBV5-1 | CASSWDRENSPLHF
TRBV19 | CASSEDRSSTDTQYF
TRBV7-9 | CASSPQGGAETQYF
TRBV7-2 | CASSKTAGGYEQYF
TRBV2 | CAGADSGMSYNEQFF
TRBV27 | CASSPSLNTEAFF
TRBV7-9 | CASSLGSGTQYF
TRBV5-1 | CASSFQGSDTQYF
TRBV4-2 | CASSPHPGGMDWETQYF
TRBV5-4 | CASSLGGGGLTQETQYF
TRBV6-5 | CASSPMVLRNSPLHF
TRBV4-3 | CASSQDGTGGEQYF
TRBV3-1/TRBV3-2 | CASSQDARSNQPQHF
TRBV7-6 | CASSLRYSLRDEQYF
TRBV19 | CASSMRQGMNTEAFF
TRBV6-5 | CASSWTVSSYNEQFF
TRBV29-1 | CSVDLPSSGEQYF